This T cell receptor (beta chain) appears in the sequencing data of a study of shared clonotypes between healthy human individuals. Study overall: CD8 memory received one plate per donor, CD8 naive two, CD4 memory three and CD4 naive three. Study conclusions and caveats: Clonotypes shared by all four sorted-subset donors had higher generation probabilities than non-shared clonotypes. Sampling included only blood; tissue repertoires likely differ.

This clone was picked up one time. Its specificity is not known. As originally analysed: Sequence data from immunoSEQ were junction-only and lacked quality scores; consequently, filtering differed. Some clones are missing from TCRdb's copy, which holds only in-frame ones; the method was immunoSEQ multiplex PCR. That table furnishes V, J and clone size, whereas the DNA furnished D and trimming. Among hundreds of thousands of clones listed, roughly 96% were seen once. This CDR3 has 13 residues. The germline gives CDR1 SNHLY, CDR2 FYNNEI. The V and J ends lost 2 bases and 1 base respectively, with 6 bases between them. CD45RO-negative, CCR7-positively selected cells formed the naive CD8 fraction, excluding terminally differentiated effector memory CD45RA+ cells.

Sequencing was carried out using naive CD8+ T cells sorted from blood. The source is a young woman in good health. The V call is TRBV2, the J call TRBJ2-7, with no clear D. For the CDR3, the DNA is TGTGCCAGCAGTGAAAATGTATCCTACGAGCAGTACTTC. The encoded protein is CASSENVSYEQYF.